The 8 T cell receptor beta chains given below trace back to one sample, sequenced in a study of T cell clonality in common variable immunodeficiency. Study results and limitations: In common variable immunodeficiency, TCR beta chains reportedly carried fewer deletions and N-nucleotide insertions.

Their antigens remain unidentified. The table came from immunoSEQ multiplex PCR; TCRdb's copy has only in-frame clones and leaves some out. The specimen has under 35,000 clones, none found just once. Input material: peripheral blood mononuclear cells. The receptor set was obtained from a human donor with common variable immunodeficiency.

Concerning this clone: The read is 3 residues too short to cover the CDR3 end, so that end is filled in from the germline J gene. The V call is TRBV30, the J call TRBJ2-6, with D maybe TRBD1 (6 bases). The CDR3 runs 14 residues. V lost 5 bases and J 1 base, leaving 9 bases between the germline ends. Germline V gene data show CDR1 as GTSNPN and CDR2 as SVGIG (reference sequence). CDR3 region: CAWSQGSGANVLTF. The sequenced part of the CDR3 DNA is TGTGCCTGGTCTCAGGGGTCTGGGGCCAACGTC.

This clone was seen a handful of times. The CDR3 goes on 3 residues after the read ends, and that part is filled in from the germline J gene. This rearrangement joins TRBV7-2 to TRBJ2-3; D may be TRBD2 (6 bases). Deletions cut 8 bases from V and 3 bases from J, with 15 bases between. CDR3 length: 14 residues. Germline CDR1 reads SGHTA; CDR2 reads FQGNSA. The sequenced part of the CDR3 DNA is TGTGCCAGCGGGGCTAGCGTATTTACAGATACG. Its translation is CASGASVFTDT. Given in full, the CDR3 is CASGASVFTDTQYF.

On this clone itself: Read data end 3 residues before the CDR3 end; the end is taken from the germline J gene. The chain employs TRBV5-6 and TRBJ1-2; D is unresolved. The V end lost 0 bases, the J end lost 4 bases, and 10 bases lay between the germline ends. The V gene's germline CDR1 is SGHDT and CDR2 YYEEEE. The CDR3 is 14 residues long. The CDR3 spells CASSLGDTVYGYTF. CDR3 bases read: TGTGCCAGCAGCTTGGGAGACACAGTCTATGGC.

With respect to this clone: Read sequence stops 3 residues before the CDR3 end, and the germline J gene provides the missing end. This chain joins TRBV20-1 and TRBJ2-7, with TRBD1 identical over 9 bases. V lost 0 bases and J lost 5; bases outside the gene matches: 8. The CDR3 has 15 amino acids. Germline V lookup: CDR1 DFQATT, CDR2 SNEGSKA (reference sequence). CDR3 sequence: CSARDSGTGKDEQYF. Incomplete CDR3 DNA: TGCAGTGCTAGAGATTCAGGGACAGGGAAGGACGAG.

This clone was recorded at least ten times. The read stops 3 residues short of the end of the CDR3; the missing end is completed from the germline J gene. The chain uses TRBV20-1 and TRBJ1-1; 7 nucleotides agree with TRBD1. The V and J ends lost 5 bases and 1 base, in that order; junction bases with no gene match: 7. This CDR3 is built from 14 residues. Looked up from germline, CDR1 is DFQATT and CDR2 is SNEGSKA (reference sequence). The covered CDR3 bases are TGCAGTGCTTACGAAGGGGGCCAGAACACTGAA. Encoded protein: CSAYEGGQNTE. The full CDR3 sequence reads CSAYEGGQNTEAFF.

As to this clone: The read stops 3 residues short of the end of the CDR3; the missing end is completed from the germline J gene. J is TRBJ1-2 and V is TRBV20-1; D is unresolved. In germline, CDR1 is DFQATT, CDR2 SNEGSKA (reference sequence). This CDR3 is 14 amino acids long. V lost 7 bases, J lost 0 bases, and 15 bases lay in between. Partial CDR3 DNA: TGCAGTGTTGGGCCTCCTGGCCCTAACTATGGC. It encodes CSVGPPGPNYG. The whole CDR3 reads CSVGPPGPNYGYTF.

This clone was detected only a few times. CDR3 bases read: TGCGCCAGCAGCTCCCTAGCGGGGGGCGGAGAGACC. This translates into CASSSLAGGGET. The whole CDR3 is CASSSLAGGGETQYF. The chain uses TRBV5-1 and TRBJ2-5; 11 nucleotides match TRBD2. The missing CDR3 end, 3 residues past where the read stops, is filled in from the germline J gene. Germline V gives CDR1 SGHRS, CDR2 YFSETQ. Trimming at V came to 3 bases and at J to 4 bases, leaving 5 bases not matched to a gene. CDR3 length: 15 residues.

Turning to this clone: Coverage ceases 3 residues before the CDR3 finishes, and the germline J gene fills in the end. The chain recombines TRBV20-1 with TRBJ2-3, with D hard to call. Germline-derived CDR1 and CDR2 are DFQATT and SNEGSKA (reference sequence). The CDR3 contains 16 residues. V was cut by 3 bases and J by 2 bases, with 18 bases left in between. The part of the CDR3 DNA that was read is TGCAGTGCTAGTGAGCCTTCTAACCCCCCCACAGATACG. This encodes CSASEPSNPPTDT. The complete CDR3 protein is CSASEPSNPPTDTQYF.